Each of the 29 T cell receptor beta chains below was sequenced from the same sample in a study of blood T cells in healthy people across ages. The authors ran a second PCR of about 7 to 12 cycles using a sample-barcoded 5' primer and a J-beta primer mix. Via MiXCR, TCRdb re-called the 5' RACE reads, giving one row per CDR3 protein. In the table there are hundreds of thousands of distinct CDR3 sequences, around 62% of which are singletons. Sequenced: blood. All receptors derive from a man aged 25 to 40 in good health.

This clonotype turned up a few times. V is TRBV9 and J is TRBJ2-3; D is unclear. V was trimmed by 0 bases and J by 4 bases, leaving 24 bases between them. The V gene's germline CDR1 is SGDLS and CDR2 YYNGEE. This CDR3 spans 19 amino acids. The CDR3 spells CASSVASAIEPYVPDTQYF. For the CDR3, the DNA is TGTGCCAGCAGCGTAGCTTCCGCAATCGAACCCTACGTCCCAGATACGCAGTATTTT.

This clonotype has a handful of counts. The CDR3, as DNA: TGTGCCAGCAGCCCCCGCACAGGTGTCCACGAGCAGTACTTC. It yields the protein CASSPRTGVHEQYF. The chain has TRBV9 and TRBJ2-7; a possible D gene is TRBD1 (5 bases). The CDR3 has 14 amino acids. Germline values: CDR1 SGDLS, CDR2 YYNGEE. V was shortened by 4 bases and J by 5 bases, with 16 bases between the two germline ends.

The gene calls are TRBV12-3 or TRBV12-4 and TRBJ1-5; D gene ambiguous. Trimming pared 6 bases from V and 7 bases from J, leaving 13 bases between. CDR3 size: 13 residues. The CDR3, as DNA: TGTGCCAGCAGGACCTCTGACGGACAGCCCCAGCATTTT. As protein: CASRTSDGQPQHF.

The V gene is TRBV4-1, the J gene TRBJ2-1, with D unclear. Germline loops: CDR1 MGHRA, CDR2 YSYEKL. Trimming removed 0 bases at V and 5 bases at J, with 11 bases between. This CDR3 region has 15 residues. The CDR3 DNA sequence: TGCGCCAGCAGCCAAGAAGGTTGGCGCCACAATGAGCAGTTCTTC. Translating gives CASSQEGWRHNEQFF.

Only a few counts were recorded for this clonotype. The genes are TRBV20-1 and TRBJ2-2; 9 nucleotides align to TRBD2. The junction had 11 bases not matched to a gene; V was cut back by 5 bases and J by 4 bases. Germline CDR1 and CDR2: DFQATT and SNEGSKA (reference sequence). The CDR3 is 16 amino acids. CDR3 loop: CSAHSSIAGVTGELFF. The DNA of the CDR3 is TGCAGTGCTCACTCTTCTATAGCGGGGGTCACCGGGGAGCTGTTTTTT.

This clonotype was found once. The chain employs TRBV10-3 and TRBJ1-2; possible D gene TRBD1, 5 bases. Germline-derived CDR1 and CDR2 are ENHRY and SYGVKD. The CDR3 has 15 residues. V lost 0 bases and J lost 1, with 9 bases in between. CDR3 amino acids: CAISESWQGNYGYTF. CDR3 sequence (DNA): TGTGCCATCAGTGAGTCCTGGCAGGGTAACTATGGCTACACCTTC.

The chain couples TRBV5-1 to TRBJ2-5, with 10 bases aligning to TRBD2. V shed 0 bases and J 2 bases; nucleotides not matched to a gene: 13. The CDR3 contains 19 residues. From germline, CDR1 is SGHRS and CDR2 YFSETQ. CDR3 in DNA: TGCGCCAGCAGCTTGGCCGTAGTAGCGGGGGGCACTTTTCAAGAGACCCAGTACTTC. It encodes CASSLAVVAGGTFQETQYF.

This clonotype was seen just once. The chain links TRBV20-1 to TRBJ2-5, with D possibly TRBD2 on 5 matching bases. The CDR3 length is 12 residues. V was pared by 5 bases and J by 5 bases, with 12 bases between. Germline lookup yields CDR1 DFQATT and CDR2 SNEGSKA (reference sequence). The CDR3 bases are TGCAGTGCTCCGAGGAGAGGGGAGACCCAGTACTTC. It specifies CSAPRRGETQYF.

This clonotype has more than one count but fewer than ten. The CDR3: CASTGGPHNEQFF. The CDR3 DNA is TGTGCCAGCACAGGGGGGCCCCACAATGAGCAGTTCTTC. The gene calls are TRBV6-1 and TRBJ2-1; tentative D call: TRBD1 (7 bases). CDR1 and CDR2 (germline): MNHNS, SASEGT. The CDR3 extends over 13 amino acids. Trimming stripped 7 bases from V and 5 bases from J, with 12 bases between.

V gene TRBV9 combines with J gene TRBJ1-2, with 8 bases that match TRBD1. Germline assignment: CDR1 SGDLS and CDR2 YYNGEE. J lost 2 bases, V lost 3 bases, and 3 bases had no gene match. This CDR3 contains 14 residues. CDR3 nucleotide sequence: TGTGCCAGCAGCGCCTCAGGGGGCAACTATGGCTACACCTTC. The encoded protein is CASSASGGNYGYTF. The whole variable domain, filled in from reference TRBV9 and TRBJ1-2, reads DSGVTQTPKHLITATGQRVTLRCSPRSGDLSVYWYQQSLDQGLQFLIQYYNGEERAKGNILERFSAQQFPDLHSELNLSSLELGDSALYFCASSASGGNYGYTFGSGTRLTVV.

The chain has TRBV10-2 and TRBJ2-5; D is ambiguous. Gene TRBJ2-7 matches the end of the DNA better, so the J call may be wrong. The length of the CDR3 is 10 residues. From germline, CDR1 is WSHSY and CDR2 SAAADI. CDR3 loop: CASGDTEQYF. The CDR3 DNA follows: TGCGCCAGCGGAGATACCGAGCAGTACTTC.

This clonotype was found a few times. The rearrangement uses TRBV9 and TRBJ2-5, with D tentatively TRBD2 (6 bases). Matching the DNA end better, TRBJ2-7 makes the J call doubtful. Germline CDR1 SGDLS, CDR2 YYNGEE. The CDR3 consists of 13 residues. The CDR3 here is CASSVGDWDEQYF. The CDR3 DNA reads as TGTGCCAGCAGCGTCGGGGACTGGGACGAGCAGTACTTC.

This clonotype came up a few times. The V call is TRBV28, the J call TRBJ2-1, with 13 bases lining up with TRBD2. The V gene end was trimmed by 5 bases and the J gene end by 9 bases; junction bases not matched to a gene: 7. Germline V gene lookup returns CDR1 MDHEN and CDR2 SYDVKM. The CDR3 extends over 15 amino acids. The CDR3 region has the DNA TGTGCCAGCAGTCAACTAGCGGGGGGGCTCGGTGAGCAGTTCTTC. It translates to CASSQLAGGLGEQFF.

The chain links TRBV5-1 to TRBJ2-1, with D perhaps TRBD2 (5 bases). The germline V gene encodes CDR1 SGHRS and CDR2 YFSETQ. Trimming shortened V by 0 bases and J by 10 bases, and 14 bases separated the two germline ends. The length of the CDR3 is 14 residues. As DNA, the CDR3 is TGCGCCAGCAGCTTGGCCCTCGGGATTGAGGAGCAGTTCTTC. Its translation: CASSLALGIEEQFF.

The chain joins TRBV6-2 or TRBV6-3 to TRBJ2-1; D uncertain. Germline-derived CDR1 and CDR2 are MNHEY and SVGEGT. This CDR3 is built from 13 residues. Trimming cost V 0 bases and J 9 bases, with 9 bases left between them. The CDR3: CASSYSQGGEQFF. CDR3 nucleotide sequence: TGTGCCAGCAGTTACTCCCAAGGTGGTGAGCAGTTCTTC.

CDR3 region: CASSLRQGYNEQFF. CDR3 DNA sequence: TGTGCCAGCAGCTTGAGACAGGGATACAATGAGCAGTTCTTC. This chain connects TRBV5-6 to TRBJ2-1, with 7 bases identical to TRBD1. The CDR3 has 14 residues. The germline CDR1 and CDR2 sequences are SGHDT and YYEEEE. Trimming cost V 1 base and J 4 bases; bases outside gene matches: 2.

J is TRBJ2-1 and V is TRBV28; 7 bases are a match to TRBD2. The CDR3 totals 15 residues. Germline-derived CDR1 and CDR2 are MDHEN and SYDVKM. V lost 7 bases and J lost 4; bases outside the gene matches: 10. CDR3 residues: CASIGGAGEYNEQFF. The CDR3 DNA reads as TGTGCCAGCATCGGCGGGGCGGGGGAATACAATGAGCAGTTCTTC.

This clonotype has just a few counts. The DNA of the CDR3 is TGTGCCAGCAGCTTAGCCATGGGACAGGGGGATTCACCCCTCCACTTT. Its protein is CASSLAMGQGDSPLHF. The genes are TRBV7-2 and TRBJ1-6; 11 bases line up with TRBD1. The CDR3 has 16 residues. Germline-derived CDR1 and CDR2 are SGHTA and FQGNSA. J was trimmed by 8 bases and V by 0 bases; bases with no gene match: 3.

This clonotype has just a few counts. Written as DNA, the CDR3 is TGTGCCAGCAGCTCCACAGGGGTGCAAGGCTACACCTTC. Translating gives CASSSTGVQGYTF. The chain combines TRBV7-2 with TRBJ1-2; 7 bases match TRBD1. The CDR3 has 13 amino acids. V lost 4 bases to trimming and J lost 8 bases; unmatched junction nucleotides: 7. Germline V gene lookup returns CDR1 SGHTA and CDR2 FQGNSA.

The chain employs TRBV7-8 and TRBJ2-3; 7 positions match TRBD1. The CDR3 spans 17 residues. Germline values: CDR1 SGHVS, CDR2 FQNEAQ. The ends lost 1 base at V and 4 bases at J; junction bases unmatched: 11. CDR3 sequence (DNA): TGTGCCAGCAGCTTAGTTCGGGCCCCCACAGGGGCAGATACGCAGTATTTT. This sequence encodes CASSLVRAPTGADTQYF.

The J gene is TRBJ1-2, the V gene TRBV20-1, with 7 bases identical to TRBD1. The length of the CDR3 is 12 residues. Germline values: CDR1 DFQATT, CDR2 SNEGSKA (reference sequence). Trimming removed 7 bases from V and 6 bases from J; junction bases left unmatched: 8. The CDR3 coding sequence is TGCAGTGTTACCCGGGACAGTGATGGCTACACCTTC. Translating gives CSVTRDSDGYTF.

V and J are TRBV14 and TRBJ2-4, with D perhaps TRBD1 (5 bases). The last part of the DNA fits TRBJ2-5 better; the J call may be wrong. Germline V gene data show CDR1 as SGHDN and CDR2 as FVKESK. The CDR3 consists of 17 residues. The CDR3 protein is CASSQVRPLGRQETQYF. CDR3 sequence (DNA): TGTGCCAGCAGCCAAGTACGCCCCCTGGGTAGACAGGAGACCCAGTACTTC.

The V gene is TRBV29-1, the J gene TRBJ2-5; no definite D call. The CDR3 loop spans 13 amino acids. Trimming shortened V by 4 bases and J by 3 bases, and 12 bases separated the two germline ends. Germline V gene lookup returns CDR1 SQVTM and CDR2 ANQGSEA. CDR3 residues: CSVGRASEETQYF. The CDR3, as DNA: TGCAGCGTTGGGAGAGCGTCTGAAGAGACCCAGTACTTC. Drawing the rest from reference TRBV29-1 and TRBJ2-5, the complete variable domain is SAVISQKPSRDICQRGTSLTIQCQVDSQVTMMFWYRQQPGQSLTLIATANQGSEATYESGFVIDKFPISRPNLTFSTLTVSNMSPEDSSIYLCSVGRASEETQYFGPGTRLLVL.

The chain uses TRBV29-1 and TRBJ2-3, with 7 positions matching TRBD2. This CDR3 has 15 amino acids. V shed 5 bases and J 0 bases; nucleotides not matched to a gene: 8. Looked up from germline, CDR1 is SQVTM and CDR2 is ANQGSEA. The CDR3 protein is CSVWTRTTSTDTQYF. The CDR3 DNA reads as TGCAGCGTTTGGACTAGGACCACTAGCACAGATACGCAGTATTTT.

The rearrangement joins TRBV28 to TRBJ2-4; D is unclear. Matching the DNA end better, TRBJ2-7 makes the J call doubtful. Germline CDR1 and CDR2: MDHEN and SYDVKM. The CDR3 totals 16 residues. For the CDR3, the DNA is TGTGCCAGCAGTTCCCCTGAAGGGATTGAGGCCTACGAGCAGTACTTC. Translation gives CASSSPEGIEAYEQYF.

The chain's CDR3 is CSARGDILAGARNEQFF. The CDR3 DNA reads TGCAGTGCTAGAGGGGATATTCTAGCGGGGGCACGGAATGAGCAGTTCTTC. The rearrangement joins TRBV20-1 to TRBJ2-1; 10 bases agree with TRBD2. CDR1 and CDR2 from the germline V gene are DFQATT and SNEGSKA (reference sequence). CDR3 size: 17 residues. V trimming: 1 base; J trimming: 7 bases; junction bases outside the gene matches: 13.

The CDR3 nucleotides read TGTGCCAGCAGCTTAGTCGTAGCGGGGCCAGGGGAGACCCAGTACTTC. Protein sequence: CASSLVVAGPGETQYF. This sequence joins TRBV7-6 and TRBJ2-4; 8 bases match TRBD2. TRBJ2-5 matches the DNA end more closely, so the J call is doubtful. The CDR3 totals 16 residues. Germline V gene lookup returns CDR1 SGHVS and CDR2 FNYEAQ.

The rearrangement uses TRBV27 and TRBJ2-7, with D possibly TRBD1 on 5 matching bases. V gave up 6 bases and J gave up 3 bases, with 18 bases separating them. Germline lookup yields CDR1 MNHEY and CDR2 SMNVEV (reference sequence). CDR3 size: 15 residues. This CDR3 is CASSPYGLQDYEQYF. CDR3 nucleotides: TGTGCCAGCAGCCCCTACGGATTACAGGACTACGAGCAGTACTTC.

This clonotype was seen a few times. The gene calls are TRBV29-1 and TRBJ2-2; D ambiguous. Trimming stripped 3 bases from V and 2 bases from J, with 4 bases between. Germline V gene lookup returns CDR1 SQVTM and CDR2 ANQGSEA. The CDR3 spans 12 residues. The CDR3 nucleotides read TGCAGCGTTGACGGAAACACCGGGGAGCTGTTTTTT. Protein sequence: CSVDGNTGELFF.